A few counts support the clone carrying this T cell receptor beta chain. This record comes from a study of response to subunit inactivated influenza vaccine. A single record per CDR3 protein comes from TCRdb applying MiXCR to the RT-PCR reads. The table has about 650,000 distinct CDR3 sequences, 12% to 15% seen once. V was pared by 3 bases and J by 5 bases, with 11 bases of the junction left unmatched. CDR3 length equals 18 residues. Germline V lookup: CDR1 SGHRS, CDR2 YFSETQ. Source: PBMCs from blood, taken roughly 15 days before vaccination. The receptor was derived from a man in his forties or fifties who received an inactivated influenza vaccine. The chain recombines TRBV5-1 with TRBJ2-5; 15 bases map to TRBD2. The CDR3: CASSSYGLAGGPRETQYF. The CDR3 DNA reads as TGCGCCAGCAGCTCCTATGGACTAGCGGGAGGGCCGAGGGAGACCCAGTACTTC. The full variable domain, in which reference TRBV5-1 and TRBJ2-5 provide the parts outside the CDR3, is KAGVTQTPRYLIKTRGQQVTLSCSPISGHRSVSWYQQTPGQGLQFLFEYFSETQRNKGNFPGRFSGRQFSNSRSEMNVSTLELGDSALYLCASSSYGLAGGPRETQYFGPGTRLLVL.